This TCR beta chain was captured in a study of CD8 T cells in ankylosing spondylitis. TCRdb fed the 5' RACE reads into MiXCR, producing one record per CDR3 protein. Of 450,000 to 550,000 distinct CDR3 sequences detected, roughly 5% appear once; the ten largest clones hold roughly 3.2%. This CDR3 spans 15 amino acids. The trim removed 1 base at V and 3 bases at J, leaving 3 bases unmatched. Germline CDR1 reads MGHRA; CDR2 reads YSYEKL. Regarding the study as a whole: Several highly homologous variants made up a TCR beta motif, and this motif appeared characteristic of ankylosing spondylitis blood.

Only a few counts were recorded for this clonotype. Its antigen is unidentified. Specimen: blood, either unsorted or a sorted T cell fraction (not recorded which). The source of this sequence is a male donor with ankylosing spondylitis. J is TRBJ2-3 and V is TRBV4-1; TRBD2 matches 8 bases. Here the CDR3 reads CASSQVPSGTDTQYF. In DNA, the CDR3 is TGCGCCAGCAGCCAAGTCCCTAGCGGGACAGATACGCAGTATTTT.